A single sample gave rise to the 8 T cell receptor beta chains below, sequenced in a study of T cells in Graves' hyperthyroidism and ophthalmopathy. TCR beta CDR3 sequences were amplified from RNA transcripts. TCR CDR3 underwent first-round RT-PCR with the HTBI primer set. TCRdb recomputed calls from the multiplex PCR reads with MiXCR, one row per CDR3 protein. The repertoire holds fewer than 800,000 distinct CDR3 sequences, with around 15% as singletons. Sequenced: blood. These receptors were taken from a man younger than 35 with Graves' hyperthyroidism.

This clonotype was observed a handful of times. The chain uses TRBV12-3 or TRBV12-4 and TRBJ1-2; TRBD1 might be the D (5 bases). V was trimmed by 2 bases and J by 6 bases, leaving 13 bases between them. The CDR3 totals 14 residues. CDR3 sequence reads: CASSLKGERHGYTF. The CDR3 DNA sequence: TGTGCCAGCAGTTTAAAAGGGGAAAGGCATGGCTACACCTTC.

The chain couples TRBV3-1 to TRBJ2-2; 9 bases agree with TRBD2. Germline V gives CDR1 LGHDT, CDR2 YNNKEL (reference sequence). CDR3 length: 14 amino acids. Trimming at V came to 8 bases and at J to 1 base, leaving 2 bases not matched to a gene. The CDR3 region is CASQAGGNTGELFF. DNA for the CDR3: TGTGCCAGCCAAGCGGGAGGGAACACCGGGGAGCTGTTTTTT.

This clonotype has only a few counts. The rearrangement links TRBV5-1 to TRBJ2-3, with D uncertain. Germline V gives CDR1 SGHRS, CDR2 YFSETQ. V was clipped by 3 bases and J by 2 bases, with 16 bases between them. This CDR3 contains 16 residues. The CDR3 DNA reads TGCGCCAGCAGCTCCCGGCTTGGAAAGTTCACAGATACGCAGTATTTT. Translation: CASSSRLGKFTDTQYF.

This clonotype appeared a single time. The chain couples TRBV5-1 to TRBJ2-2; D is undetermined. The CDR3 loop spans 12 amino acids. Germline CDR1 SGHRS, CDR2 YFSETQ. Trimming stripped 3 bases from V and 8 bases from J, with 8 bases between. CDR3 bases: TGCGCCAGCAGCTCGAGCTTGGGGGAGCTGTTTTTT. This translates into CASSSSLGELFF.

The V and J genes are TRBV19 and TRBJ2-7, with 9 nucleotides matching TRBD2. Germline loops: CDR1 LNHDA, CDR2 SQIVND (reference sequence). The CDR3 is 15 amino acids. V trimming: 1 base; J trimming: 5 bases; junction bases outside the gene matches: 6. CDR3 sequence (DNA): TGTGCCAGTAGTATAGCGGGACTAGCAATCCACGAGCAGTACTTC. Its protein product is CASSIAGLAIHEQYF.

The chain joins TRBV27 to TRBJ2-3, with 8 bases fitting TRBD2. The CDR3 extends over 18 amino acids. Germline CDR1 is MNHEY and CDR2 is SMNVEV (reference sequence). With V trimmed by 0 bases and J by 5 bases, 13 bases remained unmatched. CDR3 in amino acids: CASSLSPSGGLVGDTQYF. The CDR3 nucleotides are TGTGCCAGCAGTTTATCCCCTTCGGGGGGGCTAGTCGGAGATACGCAGTATTTT.

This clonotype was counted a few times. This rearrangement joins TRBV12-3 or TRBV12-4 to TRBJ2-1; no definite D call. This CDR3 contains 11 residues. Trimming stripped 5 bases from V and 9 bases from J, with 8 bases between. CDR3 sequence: CASSKMVEQFF. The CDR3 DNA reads TGTGCCAGCAGTAAAATGGTTGAGCAGTTCTTC.

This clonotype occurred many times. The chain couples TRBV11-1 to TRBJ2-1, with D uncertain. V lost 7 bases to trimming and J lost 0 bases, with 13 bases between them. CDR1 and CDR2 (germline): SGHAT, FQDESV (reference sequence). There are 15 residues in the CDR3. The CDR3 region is CASNRGASSYNEQFF. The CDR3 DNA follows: TGTGCCAGCAACCGAGGAGCCAGCTCCTACAATGAGCAGTTCTTC. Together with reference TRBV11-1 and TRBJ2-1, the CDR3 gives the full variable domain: EAEVAQSPRYKITEKSQAVAFWCDPISGHATLYWYRQILGQGPELLVQFQDESVVDDSQLPKDRFSAERLKGVDSTLKIQPAELGDSAMYLCASNRGASSYNEQFFGPGTRLTVL.